These 32 T cell receptor beta chains share one sample of origin, sequenced in a study of shared clonotypes between healthy human individuals. Using immunoSEQ multiplex PCR, the repertoire was profiled, and TCRdb retains in-frame clones only, with some absent. The sample lists about 680,000 clones, around 67% occurring once. Sequenced: memory CD4+ T cells sorted from blood. The subset was: CD45RA-negative fraction. All receptors derive from a woman aged 25 to 39 in good health.

This clone was counted between two and nine times. The rearrangement joins TRBV7-6 to TRBJ2-2, with D unclear. CDR3 length equals 14 residues. V dropped 3 bases and J dropped 1 base, with 6 bases sitting between them. Germline loops: CDR1 SGHVS, CDR2 FNYEAQ. In DNA form, the CDR3 reads TGTGCCAGCAGCTTCTCAGGGAACACCGGGGAGCTGTTTTTT. Encoded protein: CASSFSGNTGELFF. The full variable domain, rest sourced from reference TRBV7-6 and TRBJ2-2, is GAGVSQSPRYKVTKRGQDVALRCDPISGHVSLYWYRQALGQGPEFLTYFNYEAQQDKSGLPNDRFSAERPEGSISTLTIQRTEQRDSAMYRCASSFSGNTGELFFGEGSRLTVL.

The V call is TRBV5-6, the J call TRBJ2-7, with TRBD1 matching 8 bases. This CDR3 region has 14 residues. Losses at the gene ends were 4 bases for V and 4 bases for J; bases not matched to a gene: 7. Germline V gene lookup returns CDR1 SGHDT and CDR2 YYEEEE. CDR3 DNA: TGTGCCAGCAGCAGACAGGGGCTCAGGTACGAGCAGTACTTC. This gives the protein CASSRQGLRYEQYF.

This clone was seen more than once but under ten times. The chain joins TRBV4-2 to TRBJ2-1, with TRBD2 matching over 9 bases. Germline CDR1 reads LGHNA; CDR2 reads YNFKEQ. The CDR3 runs to 17 residues. V was pared by 4 bases and J by 2 bases, with 9 bases of the junction left unmatched. The DNA for the CDR3 is TGTGCCAGCAGCCGGGAGGTGTCTAGCGGGACCTACAATGAGCAGTTCTTC. As protein: CASSREVSSGTYNEQFF.

The rearrangement links TRBV7-9 to TRBJ2-1; 7 bases are shared with TRBD1. V was pared by 5 bases and J by 4 bases, with 11 bases of the junction left unmatched. The CDR3 covers 16 residues. The germline CDR1 and CDR2 sequences are SEHNR and FQNEAQ (reference sequence). The CDR3 nucleotides read TGTGCCAGCAGCGCCCCGGGGACAGCTACATACAATGAGCAGTTCTTC. Translation gives CASSAPGTATYNEQFF.

This clone was counted a single time. The V and J genes are TRBV11-1 and TRBJ2-7, with 8 bases lining up with TRBD2. CDR1 and CDR2 (germline): SGHAT, FQDESV (reference sequence). CDR3 size: 15 residues. V dropped 3 bases and J dropped 2; count of bases not matched to a gene: 6. The CDR3 is CASSFGRGAPYEQYF. Here the CDR3 DNA reads TGTGCCAGCAGCTTCGGGAGGGGTGCGCCCTACGAGCAGTACTTC.

The chain is built from TRBV18 and TRBJ2-7; D remains unclear. V was clipped by 0 bases and J by 2 bases, with 5 bases between them. The germline V gene has CDR1 KGHSH and CDR2 LQKENI. The CDR3 extends over 13 amino acids. CDR3 protein: CASSPPMAYEQYF. In nucleotides, the CDR3 is TGTGCCAGCTCACCACCGATGGCCTACGAGCAGTACTTC.

The chain is built from TRBV28 and TRBJ2-7; no reliable D call. Trimming took off 5 bases at V and 10 bases at J, with 18 bases between the two ends. The CDR3 is 13 amino acids. Germline V lookup: CDR1 MDHEN, CDR2 SYDVKM. CDR3 nucleotides: TGTGCCAGCAGTGAGGCCGTTGACAACGGACAGTACTTC. It encodes CASSEAVDNGQYF.

This clone was detected ten times or more. J is TRBJ2-7 and V is TRBV28; tentatively, D is TRBD2 (7 bases). The CDR3 is made up of 15 amino acids. The V gene's germline CDR1 is MDHEN and CDR2 SYDVKM. V was shortened by 6 bases and J by 0 bases, with 15 bases between the two germline ends. CDR3 DNA sequence: TGTGCCAGCAGCCCGGGGGGCCCTTCCTCCTACGAGCAGTACTTC. Encoded protein: CASSPGGPSSYEQYF.

The chain is built from TRBV18 and TRBJ1-1; D is ambiguous. V lost 3 bases and J 3 bases, leaving 11 bases between the germline ends. Germline assignment: CDR1 KGHSH and CDR2 LQKENI. CDR3 length: 14 residues. CDR3 bases: TGTGCCAGCTCACCGTCATCGCGGGACACTGAAGCTTTCTTT. Its protein is CASSPSSRDTEAFF.

This chain joins TRBV10-3 and TRBJ2-2; 10 nucleotides match TRBD1. The CDR3 extends over 13 amino acids. The germline CDR1 and CDR2 sequences are ENHRY and SYGVKD. Losses at the gene ends were 10 bases for V and 7 bases for J; bases not matched to a gene: 6. The CDR3 coding sequence is TGTGCCACCCGGACAGGGGGGAGCGGGGAGCTGTTTTTT. This sequence encodes CATRTGGSGELFF.

A word on this clone: The sample has other DNA sequences that encode this CDR3 too. The V gene is TRBV4-2, the J gene TRBJ1-4; weak D call: TRBD1 (5 bases). Trimming removed 3 bases at V and 4 bases at J, with 9 bases between. The germline V gene encodes CDR1 LGHNA and CDR2 YNFKEQ. This CDR3 is built from 14 residues. The CDR3: CASSQGQINEKLFF. CDR3 coding DNA: TGTGCCAGCAGCCAGGGGCAGATTAATGAAAAACTGTTTTTT.

V gene TRBV15 combines with J gene TRBJ1-5; 8 bases agree with TRBD1. The V and J ends lost 0 bases and 8 bases, in that order; junction bases with no gene match: 6. The length of the CDR3 is 15 residues. CDR1 and CDR2 (germline): LNHNV, YYDKDF (reference sequence). CDR3 sequence: CATSRDRGLGKPQHF. The CDR3 DNA reads as TGTGCCACCAGCAGAGACAGGGGGCTAGGGAAGCCCCAGCATTTT. Full variable domain (rest looked up from reference TRBV15 and TRBJ1-5): DAMVIQNPRYQVTQFGKPVTLSCSQTLNHNVMYWYQQKSSQAPKLLFHYYDKDFNNEADTPDNFQSRRPNTSFCFLDIRSPGLGDTAMYLCATSRDRGLGKPQHFGDGTRLSIL.

This clone was seen a handful of times. The chain employs TRBV5-5 and TRBJ2-2, with 9 bases aligning to TRBD1. The CDR3 length is 14 residues. Germline V gene lookup returns CDR1 SGHKS and CDR2 YYEKEE (reference sequence). V lost 3 bases to trimming and J lost 5 bases; unmatched junction nucleotides: 2. The CDR3 nucleotides read TGTGCCAGCAGCTGGACAGGGGATACCGGGGAGCTGTTTTTT. Translation gives CASSWTGDTGELFF.

This clone has a single count. This may come from a read error, since a much larger clone is one base off. This chain uses TRBV28 with TRBJ2-7; 9 bases are shared with TRBD1. This CDR3 is built from 13 residues. Trimming at V came to 8 bases and at J to 3 bases, leaving 5 bases not matched to a gene. CDR1 MDHEN and CDR2 SYDVKM come from the germline V gene. The CDR3 loop is CASGPDRGYEQYF. The CDR3, as DNA: TGTGCCAGCGGCCCGGACAGGGGCTACGAGCAGTACTTC.

The rearrangement joins TRBV30 to TRBJ2-7, with 14 bases fitting TRBD2. The trim removed 2 bases at V and 6 bases at J, leaving 12 bases unmatched. The CDR3 length is 17 residues. Germline V CDR1 and CDR2: GTSNPN, SVGIG (reference sequence). For the CDR3, the DNA is TGTGCCTGGAGTCATCCCCGACCGGGACTAGCGGGAGTCGAGCAGTACTTC. Residues: CAWSHPRPGLAGVEQYF.

This clone was recorded only once. The V call is TRBV6-1, the J call TRBJ2-3; the D gene is possibly TRBD2 (5 bases). Germline CDR1 is MNHNS and CDR2 is SASEGT. This CDR3 comprises 17 residues. Trimming pared 4 bases from V and 4 bases from J, leaving 21 bases between. The CDR3 sequence: CASSGPLAGSRADTQYF. CDR3 sequence (DNA): TGTGCCAGCAGTGGCCCGCTAGCCGGGTCCCGGGCAGATACGCAGTATTTT.

The chain employs TRBV2 and TRBJ2-3; TRBD1 matches at 8 bases. This CDR3 has 13 amino acids. V shed 6 bases, J shed 4 bases, and the junction held 3 bases outside the gene matches. CDR1 SNHLY and CDR2 FYNNEI come from the germline V gene. As DNA, the CDR3 is TGTGCCAGCAGACAGGGGGTCGCAGATACGCAGTATTTT. Protein sequence: CASRQGVADTQYF.

The chain links TRBV7-2 to TRBJ2-1; weak D call: TRBD2 (6 bases). The V gene lost 5 bases and the J gene lost 9 bases, with 23 bases spanning the gap. CDR1 SGHTA and CDR2 FQGNSA come from the germline V gene. This CDR3 is 16 amino acids long. For the CDR3, the DNA is TGTGCCAGCAGCCCCCTCGGTTTAGGAGCCGGGAGTGAGCAGTTCTTC. Translation: CASSPLGLGAGSEQFF. Using reference TRBV7-2 and TRBJ2-1 for the parts outside the CDR3, the full variable domain is GAGVSQSPSNKVTEKGKDVELRCDPISGHTALYWYRQSLGQGLEFLIYFQGNSAPDKSGLPSDRFSAERTGGSVSTLTIQRTQQEDSAVYLCASSPLGLGAGSEQFFGPGTRLTVL.

The CDR3 loop is CASSLEGVNREQFF. The CDR3 DNA sequence: TGTGCCAGCAGCTTAGAGGGAGTCAACCGTGAGCAGTTCTTC. The V and J genes are TRBV7-9 and TRBJ2-1; D is possibly TRBD2 (5 bases). The germline gives CDR1 SEHNR, CDR2 FQNEAQ (reference sequence). V lost 1 base, J lost 9 bases, and 13 bases lay in between. This CDR3 is 14 amino acids long.

The J gene is TRBJ2-1, the V gene TRBV7-2; 12 bases fit TRBD2. Germline lookup yields CDR1 SGHTA and CDR2 FQGNSA. This CDR3 contains 16 residues. The V gene end was trimmed by 0 bases and the J gene end by 9 bases; junction bases not matched to a gene: 6. The CDR3 loop is CASSLALTSGSVEQFF. CDR3 in DNA: TGTGCCAGCAGCTTAGCCTTGACTAGCGGGAGCGTTGAGCAGTTCTTC.

This clone was counted between two and nine times. The J gene is TRBJ1-2, the V gene TRBV28; 11 bases line up with TRBD1. CDR3 length: 16 amino acids. V lost 7 bases and J lost 5; bases outside the gene matches: 12. Germline lookup yields CDR1 MDHEN and CDR2 SYDVKM. For the CDR3, the DNA is TGTGCCAGCAACCCCACCGGGACAGGGGGATCATATGGCTACACCTTC. Protein product: CASNPTGTGGSYGYTF.

The gene calls are TRBV5-1 and TRBJ2-3; TRBD2 agrees at 10 bases. The CDR3 is 16 residues long. Trimming removed 1 base from V and 3 bases from J; junction bases left unmatched: 5. From germline, CDR1 is SGHRS and CDR2 YFSETQ. CDR3 DNA: TGCGCCAGCAGCTTGTTCAGCGGGAGGGCGACAGATACGCAGTATTTT. It yields the protein CASSLFSGRATDTQYF.

The V gene is TRBV7-8, the J gene TRBJ2-7; 9 nucleotides line up with TRBD2. After removal of 2 bases from V and 0 bases from J, the junction contained 5 bases not matched to a gene. CDR3 length: 16 amino acids. Looked up from germline, CDR1 is SGHVS and CDR2 is FQNEAQ. CDR3 DNA sequence: TGTGCCAGCAGCTTATTTTGGACTAGCGCCTCCTACGAGCAGTACTTC. Translated: CASSLFWTSASYEQYF.

Comment on this clone: A much larger clone lies one base from this, so it may be a read error. The gene calls are TRBV20-1 and TRBJ1-4, with D unresolved. The CDR3 has 11 amino acids. V was pared by 3 bases and J by 7 bases, with 6 bases between. Per the germline V gene, CDR1 is DFQATT and CDR2 is SNEGSKA (reference sequence). The CDR3 DNA sequence: TGCAGTGCTAGTGTCGGTGAAAAACTGTTTTTT. Translated, it gives CSASVGEKLFF.

The chain joins TRBV19 to TRBJ2-3; D uncertain. Trimming took off 1 base at V and 2 bases at J, with 4 bases between the two ends. This CDR3 has 13 residues. Germline CDR1 is LNHDA and CDR2 is SQIVND (reference sequence). The CDR3 DNA follows: TGTGCCAGTAGTATAGTCTTCACAGATACGCAGTATTTT. It is translated as CASSIVFTDTQYF.

The chain employs TRBV14 and TRBJ1-1; 7 bases are shared with TRBD1. CDR1 and CDR2 from the germline V gene are SGHDN and FVKESK. V trimming: 2 bases; J trimming: 1 base; junction bases outside the gene matches: 10. The length of the CDR3 is 17 residues. The CDR3 bases are TGTGCCAGCAGCCAAATTCGTGGCAGGGGGGCGAACACTGAAGCTTTCTTT. It codes for CASSQIRGRGANTEAFF.

The CDR3, as DNA: TGTGCCAGCAGCTTGTTGGGCAGCACTAATGAAAAACTGTTTTTT. It yields the protein CASSLLGSTNEKLFF. The chain links TRBV11-2 to TRBJ1-4; D gene ambiguous. Germline values: CDR1 SGHAT, CDR2 FQNNGV. CDR3 size: 15 residues. V lost 3 bases and J 2 bases, leaving 10 bases between the germline ends.

This chain links TRBV19 with TRBJ2-1; D ambiguous. CDR1 is LNHDA and CDR2 is SQIVND in the germline V gene (reference sequence). Trimming removed 7 bases from V and 4 bases from J, with 14 bases in between. The CDR3 is made up of 14 amino acids. The CDR3 coding sequence is TGTGCCAGTAAAATGACCGGGCAATACAATGAGCAGTTCTTC. The encoded protein is CASKMTGQYNEQFF.

The J gene is TRBJ2-5, the V gene TRBV10-3; 14 nucleotides match TRBD2. The germline V gene encodes CDR1 ENHRY and CDR2 SYGVKD. This CDR3 contains 17 residues. Trimming cost V 0 bases and J 3 bases; bases outside gene matches: 3. CDR3 loop: CAISESWTSGRKETQYF. As DNA, the CDR3 is TGTGCCATCAGTGAGTCTTGGACTAGCGGGAGGAAAGAGACCCAGTACTTC.

The chain couples TRBV25-1 to TRBJ2-1; the match to TRBD1 covers 9 bases. The CDR3 sequence is 15 residues long. V lost 7 bases, J lost 3 bases, and 7 bases stayed unmatched. Germline values: CDR1 MGHDK, CDR2 SYGVNS. CDR3 sequence: CASNQAGQGYNEQFF. The CDR3 DNA sequence: TGTGCCAGCAACCAGGCGGGACAGGGCTACAATGAGCAGTTCTTC.

The CDR3 DNA is TGTGCCAGCAGTGAATTGGAGGGGGCCAACGTCCTGACTTTC. Its protein product is CASSELEGANVLTF. The chain joins TRBV2 to TRBJ2-6; D not certain. CDR1 and CDR2 from the germline V gene are SNHLY and FYNNEI. This CDR3 is built from 14 residues. The V end was cut by 2 bases, the J end by 4 bases, with 6 bases between.

This chain links TRBV6-1 with TRBJ1-1; D uncertain. Germline V gives CDR1 MNHNS, CDR2 SASEGT. The CDR3 runs to 15 residues. Trimming removed 1 base from V and 4 bases from J, with 13 bases in between. Here the CDR3 reads CASSEVVGGGTEAFF. DNA of the CDR3: TGTGCCAGCAGTGAAGTGGTGGGAGGAGGCACTGAAGCTTTCTTT.